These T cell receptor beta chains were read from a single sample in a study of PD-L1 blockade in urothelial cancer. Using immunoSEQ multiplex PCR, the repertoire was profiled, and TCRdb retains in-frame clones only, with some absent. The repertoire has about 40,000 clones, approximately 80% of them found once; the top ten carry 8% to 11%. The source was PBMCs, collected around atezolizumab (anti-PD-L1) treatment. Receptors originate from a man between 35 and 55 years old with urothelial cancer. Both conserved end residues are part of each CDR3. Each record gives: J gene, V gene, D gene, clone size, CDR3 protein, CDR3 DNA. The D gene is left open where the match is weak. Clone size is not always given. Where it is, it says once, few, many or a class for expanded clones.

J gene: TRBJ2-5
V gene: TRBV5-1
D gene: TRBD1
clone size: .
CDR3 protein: CASSPHPRQGETQYF
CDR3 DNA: TGCGCCAGCAGCCCTCACCCTAGACAGGGGGAGACCCAGTACTTC

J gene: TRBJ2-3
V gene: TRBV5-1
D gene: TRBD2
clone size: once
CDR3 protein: CASSLGLAGPTQDTQYF
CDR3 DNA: TGCGCCAGCAGCCTTGGACTAGCGGGACCAACACAAGATACGCAGTATTTT

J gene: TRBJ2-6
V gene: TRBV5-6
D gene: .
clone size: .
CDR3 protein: CASRGPGANVLTF
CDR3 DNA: TGTGCCAGCCGTGGCCCCGGGGCCAACGTCCTGACTTTC

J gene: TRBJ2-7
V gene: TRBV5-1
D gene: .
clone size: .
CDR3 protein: CASSLREPAYEQYF
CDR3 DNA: TGCGCCAGCAGCTTGCGGGAGCCCGCCTACGAGCAGTACTTC

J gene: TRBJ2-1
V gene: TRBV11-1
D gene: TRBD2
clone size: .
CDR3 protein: CASSPSSGTSYNEQFF
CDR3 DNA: TGTGCCAGCAGTCCTTCTAGCGGGACGTCCTACAATGAGCAGTTCTTC

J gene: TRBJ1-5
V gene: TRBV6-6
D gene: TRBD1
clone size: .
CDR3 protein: CASSRDRGRGQPQHF
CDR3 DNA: TGTGCCAGCAGTCGGGACAGGGGGCGCGGACAGCCCCAGCATTTT

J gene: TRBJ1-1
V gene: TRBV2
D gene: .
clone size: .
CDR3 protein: CASNRQLNTEAFF
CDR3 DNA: TGTGCCAGCAATCGACAGTTGAACACTGAAGCTTTCTTT

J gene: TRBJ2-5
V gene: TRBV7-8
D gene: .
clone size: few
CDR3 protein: CASSLERGGVQETQYF
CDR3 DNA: TGTGCCAGCAGCTTAGAACGAGGAGGGGTCCAAGAGACCCAGTACTTC

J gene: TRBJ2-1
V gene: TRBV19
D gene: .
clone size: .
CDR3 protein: CASKGLRGPYNEQFF
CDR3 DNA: TGTGCCAGTAAGGGTTTGAGAGGGCCCTACAATGAGCAGTTCTTC

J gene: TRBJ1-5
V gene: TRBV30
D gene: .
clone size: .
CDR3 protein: CAWSGGRNQPQHF
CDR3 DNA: TGTGCCTGGAGTGGAGGGAGGAATCAGCCCCAGCATTTT

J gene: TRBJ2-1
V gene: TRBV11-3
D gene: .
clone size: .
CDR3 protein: CASSPDMDNEQFF
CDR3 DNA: TGTGCCAGCAGCCCCGACATGGACAATGAGCAGTTCTTC

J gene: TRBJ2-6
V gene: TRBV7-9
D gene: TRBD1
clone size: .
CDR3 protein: CASSKTGGVSGANVLTF
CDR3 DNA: TGTGCCAGCAGCAAGACAGGGGGCGTTTCTGGGGCCAACGTCCTGACTTTC

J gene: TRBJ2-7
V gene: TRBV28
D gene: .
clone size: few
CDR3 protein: CASREVTGSKEQYF
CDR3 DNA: TGTGCCAGCAGGGAAGTGACAGGATCAAAAGAGCAGTACTTC

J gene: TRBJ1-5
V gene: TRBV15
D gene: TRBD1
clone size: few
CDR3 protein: CATGQGYQPQHF
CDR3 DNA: TGTGCCACTGGACAGGGCTACCAGCCCCAGCATTTT

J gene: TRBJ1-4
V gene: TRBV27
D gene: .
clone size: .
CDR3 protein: CASRPSRTKAEKLFF
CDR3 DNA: TGTGCCAGCAGACCCTCAAGGACAAAAGCTGAAAAACTGTTTTTT

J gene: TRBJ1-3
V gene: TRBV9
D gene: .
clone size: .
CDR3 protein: CASSLGQHSGNTIYF
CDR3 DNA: TGTGCCAGCAGCCTTGGACAGCACTCTGGAAACACCATATATTTT

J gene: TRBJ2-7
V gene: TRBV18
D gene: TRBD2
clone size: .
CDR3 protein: CASSLSSGSYEQYF
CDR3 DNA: TGTGCCAGCTCACTCTCTAGCGGGAGTTACGAGCAGTACTTC

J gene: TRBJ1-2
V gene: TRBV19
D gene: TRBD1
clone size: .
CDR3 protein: CATPTGTGNGYTF
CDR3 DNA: TGTGCCACCCCAACCGGGACAGGGAATGGCTACACCTTC

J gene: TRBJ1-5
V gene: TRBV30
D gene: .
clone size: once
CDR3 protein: CAWSPYAGQPQHF
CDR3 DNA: TGTGCCTGGAGTCCCTACGCGGGTCAGCCCCAGCATTTT

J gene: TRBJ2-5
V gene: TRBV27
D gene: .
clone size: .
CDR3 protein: CASSFLGGTQYF
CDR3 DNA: TGTGCCAGCAGTTTCCTGGGGGGGACCCAGTACTTC

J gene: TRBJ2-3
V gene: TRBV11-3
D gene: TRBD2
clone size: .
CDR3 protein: CASSFGTSPVDTQYF
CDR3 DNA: TGTGCCAGCAGCTTCGGGACTAGCCCTGTAGATACGCAGTATTTT

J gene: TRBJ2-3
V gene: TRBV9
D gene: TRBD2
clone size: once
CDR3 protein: CASSVVGGWTDTQYF
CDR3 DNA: TGTGCCAGCAGCGTAGTGGGAGGGTGGACAGATACGCAGTATTTT

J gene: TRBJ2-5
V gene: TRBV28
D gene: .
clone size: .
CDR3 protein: CASNQGWETQYF
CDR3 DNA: TGTGCCAGCAACCAGGGGTGGGAGACCCAGTACTTC

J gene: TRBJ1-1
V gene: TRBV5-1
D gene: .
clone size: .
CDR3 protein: CASSERVNTEAFF
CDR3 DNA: TGCGCCAGCAGCGAGAGGGTGAACACTGAAGCTTTCTTT

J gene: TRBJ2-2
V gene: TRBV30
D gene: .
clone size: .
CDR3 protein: CAWTAGWNTGELFF
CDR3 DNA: TGTGCCTGGACTGCGGGGTGGAACACCGGGGAGCTGTTTTTT

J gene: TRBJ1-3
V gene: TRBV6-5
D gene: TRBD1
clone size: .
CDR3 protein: CASTRQGVPGNTIYF
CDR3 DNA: TGTGCCAGCACCCGACAGGGGGTCCCTGGAAACACCATATATTTT

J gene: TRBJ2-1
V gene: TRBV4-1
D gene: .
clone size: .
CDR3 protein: CASSQIPFEVFLNNEQFF
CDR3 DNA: TGCGCCAGCAGCCAGATACCCTTTGAGGTGTTCTTAAACAATGAGCAGTTCTTC

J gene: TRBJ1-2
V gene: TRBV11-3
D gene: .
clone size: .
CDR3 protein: CASDLERQDEGIYGYTF
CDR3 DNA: TGTGCCAGCGACCTGGAGAGACAGGACGAGGGGATTTATGGCTACACCTTC

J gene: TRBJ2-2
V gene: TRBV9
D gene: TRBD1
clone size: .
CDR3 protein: CASSLNMGQGATGELFF
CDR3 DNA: TGTGCCAGCAGCCTAAATATGGGACAGGGGGCTACCGGGGAGCTGTTTTTT

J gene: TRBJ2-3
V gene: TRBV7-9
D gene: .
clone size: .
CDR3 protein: CASSPRGTDTQYF
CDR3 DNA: TGTGCCAGCAGCCCCCGGGGGACGGATACGCAGTATTTT

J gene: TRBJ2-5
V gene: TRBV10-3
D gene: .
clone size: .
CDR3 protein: CAISDGGETQYF
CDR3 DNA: TGTGCCATCAGTGATGGGGGGGAGACCCAGTACTTC

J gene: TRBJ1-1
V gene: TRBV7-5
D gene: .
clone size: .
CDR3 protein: CARSLPGQGTEAFF
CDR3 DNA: TGTGCCAGAAGCTTACCGGGACAAGGGACTGAAGCTTTCTTT

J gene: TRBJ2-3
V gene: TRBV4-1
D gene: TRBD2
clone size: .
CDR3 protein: CASRHGGRESTDTQYF
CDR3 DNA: TGCGCCAGCCGACATGGCGGGAGGGAGAGCACAGATACGCAGTATTTT

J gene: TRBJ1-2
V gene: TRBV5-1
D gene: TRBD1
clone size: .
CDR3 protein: CASSPGTGVYGYTF
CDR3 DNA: TGCGCCAGCAGCCCCGGGACAGGGGTGTATGGCTACACCTTC

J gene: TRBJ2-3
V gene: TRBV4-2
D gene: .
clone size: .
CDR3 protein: CASSQDQFEGTDTQYF
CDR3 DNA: TGTGCCAGCAGCCAAGATCAGTTCGAAGGCACAGATACGCAGTATTTT

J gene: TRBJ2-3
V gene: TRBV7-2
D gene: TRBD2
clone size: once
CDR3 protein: CASSLALAGGGGTSTDTQYF
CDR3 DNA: TGTGCCAGCAGCTTAGCCCTAGCGGGAGGAGGGGGAACTAGCACAGATACGCAGTATTTT

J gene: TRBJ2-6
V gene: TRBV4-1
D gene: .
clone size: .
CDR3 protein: CASSQRDSGRAGANVLTF
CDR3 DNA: TGCGCCAGCAGCCAGCGGGACTCCGGTAGGGCTGGGGCCAACGTCCTGACTTTC

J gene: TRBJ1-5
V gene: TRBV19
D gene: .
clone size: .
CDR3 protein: CASSPQAGLSNQPQHF
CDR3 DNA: TGTGCCAGTAGTCCCCAGGCGGGGCTTAGCAATCAGCCCCAGCATTTT

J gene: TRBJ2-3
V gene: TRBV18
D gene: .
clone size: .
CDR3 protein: CASSPGADTQYF
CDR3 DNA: TGTGCCAGCTCACCCGGGGCAGATACGCAGTATTTT

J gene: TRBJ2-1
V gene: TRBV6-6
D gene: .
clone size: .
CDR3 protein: CASSYSGPGNEQFF
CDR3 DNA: TGTGCCAGCAGTTACTCGGGCCCAGGCAATGAGCAGTTCTTC

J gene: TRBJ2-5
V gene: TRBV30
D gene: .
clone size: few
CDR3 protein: CAYSEQGVETQYF
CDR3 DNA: TGTGCCTACAGCGAACAGGGTGTCGAGACCCAGTACTTC

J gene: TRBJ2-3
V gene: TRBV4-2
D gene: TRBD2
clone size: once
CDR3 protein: CASSPLAGTDTQYF
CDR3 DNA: TGTGCCAGCAGCCCTCTAGCGGGCACAGATACGCAGTATTTT

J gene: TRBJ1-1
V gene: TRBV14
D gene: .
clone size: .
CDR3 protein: CASSLLPTVYTEAFF
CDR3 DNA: TGTGCCAGCAGCCTCCTACCAACTGTTTACACTGAAGCTTTCTTT

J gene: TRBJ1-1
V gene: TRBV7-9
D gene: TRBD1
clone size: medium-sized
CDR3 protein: CASSLDRDRVIMGAFF
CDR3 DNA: TGTGCCAGCAGCTTAGACCGGGACAGGGTGATTATGGGAGCTTTCTTT

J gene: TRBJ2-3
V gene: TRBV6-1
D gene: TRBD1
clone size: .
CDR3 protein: CASVGDRDGDTQYF
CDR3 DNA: TGTGCCAGCGTGGGGGACAGGGACGGAGATACGCAGTATTTT

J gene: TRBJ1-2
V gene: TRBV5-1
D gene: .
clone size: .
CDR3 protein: CASTATDYYGYTF
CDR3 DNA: TGCGCCAGCACCGCGACAGACTACTATGGCTACACCTTC

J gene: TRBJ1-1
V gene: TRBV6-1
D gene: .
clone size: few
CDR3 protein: CASARAGNTEAFF
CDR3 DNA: TGTGCCAGTGCCCGCGCAGGGAACACTGAAGCTTTCTTT

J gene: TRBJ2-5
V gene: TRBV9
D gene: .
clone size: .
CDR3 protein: CASSVGTEETQYF
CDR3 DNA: TGTGCCAGCAGCGTAGGAACAGAAGAGACCCAGTACTTC

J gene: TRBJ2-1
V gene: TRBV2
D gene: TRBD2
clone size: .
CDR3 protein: CASSVSVGGGRGEREQFF
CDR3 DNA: TGTGCCAGCAGTGTGTCGGTGGGAGGCGGGAGAGGGGAGCGTGAGCAGTTCTTC

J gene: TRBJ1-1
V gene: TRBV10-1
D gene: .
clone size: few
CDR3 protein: CASSGQPNTEAFF
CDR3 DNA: TGCGCCAGCAGCGGACAGCCGAACACTGAAGCTTTCTTT

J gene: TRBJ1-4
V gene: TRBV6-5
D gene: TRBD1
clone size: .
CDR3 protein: CASSYSGQGFEKLFF
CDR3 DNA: TGTGCCAGCAGTTACTCAGGACAGGGGTTTGAAAAACTGTTTTTT